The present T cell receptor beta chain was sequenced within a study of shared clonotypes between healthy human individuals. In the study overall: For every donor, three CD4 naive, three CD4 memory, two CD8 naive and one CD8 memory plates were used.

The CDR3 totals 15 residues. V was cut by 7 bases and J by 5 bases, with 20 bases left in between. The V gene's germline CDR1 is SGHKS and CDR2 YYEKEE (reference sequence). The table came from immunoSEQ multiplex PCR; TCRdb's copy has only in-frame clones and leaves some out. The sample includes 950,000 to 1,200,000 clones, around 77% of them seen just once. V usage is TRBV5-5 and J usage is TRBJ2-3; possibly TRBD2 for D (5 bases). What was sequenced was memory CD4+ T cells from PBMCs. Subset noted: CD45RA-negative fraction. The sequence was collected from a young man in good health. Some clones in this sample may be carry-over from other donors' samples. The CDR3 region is CASSRVGGEGDTQYF. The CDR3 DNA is TGTGCCAGCTCAAGGGTTGGAGGAGAGGGAGATACGCAGTATTTT.